Below, 32 T cell receptor beta chains from the same sample are listed, as sequenced in a study of patients and donors after allogeneic stem cell transplantation. TCRdb analysed the RT-PCR reads with MiXCR anew, one entry per CDR3 protein. The data hold about 960,000 distinct CDR3 sequences, with 15% to 20% observed a single time. The sequencing input was blood, either unsorted or a sorted T cell fraction (not recorded which). The source is a human donor who was either an allogeneic HSCT recipient or a stem cell or donor lymphocyte infusion donor (not recorded which). It is not recorded whose cells these are; they may come from a transplant donor.

J is TRBJ2-3 and V is TRBV7-9; 7 bases match TRBD2. The CDR3 sequence is 16 residues long. Germline V CDR1 and CDR2: SEHNR, FQNEAQ (reference sequence). V dropped 3 bases and J dropped 3; count of bases not matched to a gene: 9. Here the CDR3 reads CASSFKTGGRTDTQYF. The DNA for the CDR3 is TGTGCCAGCAGCTTTAAGACGGGGGGAAGGACAGATACGCAGTATTTT.

There are a few counts of this clonotype. This CDR3 reads CASSLPPIGGYTF. The CDR3 region has the DNA TGTGCCAGCAGCTTACCACCAATCGGCGGCTACACCTTC. This rearrangement joins TRBV7-2 to TRBJ1-2; unclear D gene. The germline V gene encodes CDR1 SGHTA and CDR2 FQGNSA. The CDR3 has 13 residues. V was cut by 2 bases and J by 8 bases, with 12 bases left in between.

The chain uses TRBV20-1 and TRBJ2-4, with D perhaps TRBD1 (6 bases). Germline V gene lookup returns CDR1 DFQATT and CDR2 SNEGSKA (reference sequence). Trimming removed 3 bases from V and 2 bases from J, with 14 bases in between. The length of the CDR3 is 15 residues. The CDR3 DNA sequence: TGCAGTGCTAGTTGGGCAGGGGAATCCAAAAACATTCAGTACTTC. Its translation: CSASWAGESKNIQYF.

J is TRBJ1-5 and V is TRBV12-3 or TRBV12-4; TRBD1 might be the D (6 bases). This CDR3 is 15 amino acids long. Trimming removed 7 bases from V and 2 bases from J, with 15 bases in between. The CDR3 protein is CASTPSGQRNQPQHF. The CDR3 nucleotides are TGTGCCAGCACCCCGTCGGGACAACGCAATCAGCCCCAGCATTTT.

There are a few counts of this clonotype. The chain joins TRBV24-1 to TRBJ1-1, with D perhaps TRBD1 (6 bases). This CDR3 has 13 amino acids. Germline V gene lookup returns CDR1 KGHDR and CDR2 SFDVKD. V lost 9 bases to trimming and J lost 0 bases, with 10 bases between them. Written as DNA, the CDR3 is TGTGCCACCGCAGGGGCGATGAACACTGAAGCTTTCTTT. This sequence encodes CATAGAMNTEAFF.

This CDR3 reads CSSRQDTDTQYF. For the CDR3, the DNA is TGCAGTTCCCGACAGGACACAGATACGCAGTATTTT. J is TRBJ2-3 and V is TRBV20-1; a weak D match, TRBD1 (6 bases). Deletions cut 8 bases from V and 2 bases from J, with 11 bases between. The germline V gene has CDR1 DFQATT and CDR2 SNEGSKA (reference sequence). The CDR3 is made up of 12 amino acids.

The chain combines TRBV5-1 with TRBJ2-3; D is undetermined. Germline lookup yields CDR1 SGHRS and CDR2 YFSETQ. V was clipped by 3 bases and J by 5 bases, with 13 bases between them. This CDR3 has 14 residues. The CDR3 coding sequence is TGCGCCAGCAGCTCCGATCCGGCCTTAGATACGCAGTATTTT. This encodes CASSSDPALDTQYF.

This clonotype was counted many times. The chain has TRBV10-3 and TRBJ2-2, with TRBD2 identical over 8 bases. The CDR3 has 11 amino acids. The germline V gene has CDR1 ENHRY and CDR2 SYGVKD. V lost 10 bases to trimming and J lost 6 bases; unmatched junction nucleotides: 1. Here the CDR3 DNA reads TGTGCCACCGGGGGGGCCGGGGAGCTGTTTTTT. Residues: CATGGAGELFF.

This clonotype was picked up many times. CDR3 loop: CASTQLRGPDSGNTIYF. The DNA for the CDR3 is TGTGCCAGCACCCAACTAAGGGGGCCTGACTCTGGAAACACCATATATTTT. The chain links TRBV12-3 or TRBV12-4 to TRBJ1-3, with 7 bases fitting TRBD1. CDR3 length equals 17 residues. J lost 0 bases, V lost 7 bases, and 12 bases had no gene match.

This clonotype was seen a handful of times. CDR3 residues: CASSQDPATLQYF. The CDR3, as DNA: TGCGCCAGCAGCCAAGATCCAGCCACCCTGCAGTACTTC. This sequence joins TRBV4-1 and TRBJ2-7; D is unresolved. Trimming stripped 0 bases from V and 9 bases from J, with 12 bases between. From germline, CDR1 is MGHRA and CDR2 YSYEKL. The length of the CDR3 is 13 residues.

This clonotype came up a few times. The J gene is TRBJ1-5, the V gene TRBV12-3 or TRBV12-4; no definite D call. The CDR3 covers 14 residues. V shed 5 bases and J shed 0 bases, with 8 bases lying between them. The CDR3: CASSHLNSNQPQHF. The CDR3 coding sequence is TGTGCCAGCAGTCACCTTAATAGCAATCAGCCCCAGCATTTT.

There are many counts of this clonotype. The rearrangement links TRBV7-9 to TRBJ2-1; D may be TRBD2 (5 bases). Trimming stripped 8 bases from V and 5 bases from J, with 10 bases between. The length of the CDR3 is 12 residues. From germline, CDR1 is SEHNR and CDR2 FQNEAQ (reference sequence). The CDR3 DNA follows: TGTGCCAGCGGGAGTTTCGACAATGAGCAGTTCTTC. Encoded protein: CASGSFDNEQFF.

The chain couples TRBV27 to TRBJ2-7, with D uncertain. CDR1 and CDR2 from the germline V gene are MNHEY and SMNVEV (reference sequence). With 0 bases removed from V and 4 bases from J, the gap between germline ends came to 10 bases. This CDR3 spans 14 amino acids. CDR3 protein: CASSLSAHGYEQYF. The CDR3 region has the DNA TGTGCCAGCAGTTTATCGGCCCATGGATACGAGCAGTACTTC.

This clonotype was detected only a few times. The rearrangement joins TRBV5-6 to TRBJ2-7, with a weak D call TRBD2 (5 bases). V was pared by 0 bases and J by 8 bases, with 12 bases between. Germline values: CDR1 SGHDT, CDR2 YYEEEE. The CDR3 totals 13 residues. CDR3 sequence (DNA): TGTGCCAGCAGCTTGGGGTTCCGAGGGCAGCAGTACTTC. It specifies CASSLGFRGQQYF.

The chain links TRBV11-2 to TRBJ1-3; D gene ambiguous. Trimming pared 0 bases from V and 0 bases from J, leaving 18 bases between. The V gene's germline CDR1 is SGHAT and CDR2 FQNNGV. The CDR3 covers 19 residues. The CDR3: CASSLDRNRGSSSGNTIYF. For the CDR3, the DNA is TGTGCCAGCAGCTTAGATAGGAACCGCGGGTCGAGCTCTGGAAACACCATATATTTT.

This clonotype came up a few times. This sequence joins TRBV3-1 and TRBJ2-7, with D possibly matching TRBD2 (5 bases). CDR3 length: 16 amino acids. V was cut by 3 bases and J by 3 bases, with 18 bases left in between. In germline, CDR1 is LGHDT, CDR2 YNNKEL (reference sequence). As DNA, the CDR3 is TGTGCCAGCAGCCATGCCGGGATCCCCAACTACTACGAGCAGTACTTC. This sequence encodes CASSHAGIPNYYEQYF.

In this sample, this clonotype turned up a few times. V is TRBV5-1 and J is TRBJ2-1; 7 bases are a match to TRBD2. CDR3 length: 15 residues. The V gene's germline CDR1 is SGHRS and CDR2 YFSETQ. The ends lost 4 bases at V and 9 bases at J; junction bases unmatched: 13. CDR3 residues: CASSLGLVFGGEQFF. For the CDR3, the DNA is TGCGCCAGCAGCCTAGGACTAGTGTTTGGCGGTGAGCAGTTCTTC.

The genes are TRBV6-2 or TRBV6-3 and TRBJ2-3; 7 nucleotides line up with TRBD2. This CDR3 contains 13 residues. V was clipped by 8 bases and J by 5 bases; unmatched bases: 7. Germline V CDR1 and CDR2: MNHEY, SVGEGT. In nucleotides, the CDR3 is TGTGCCAGCGGCCGGAGGGAGGGAGATACGCAGTATTTT. This gives the protein CASGRREGDTQYF.

The chain is built from TRBV6-4 and TRBJ2-2, with a possible D match to TRBD1 (5 bases). V was cut by 2 bases and J by 1 base, with 20 bases left in between. CDR3 size: 19 residues. Germline lookup yields CDR1 MRHNA and CDR2 SNTAGT. As DNA, the CDR3 is TGTGCCAGCAGTGACGCTCGGCAGGGATGGTTTATGAACACCGGGGAGCTGTTTTTT. Its protein is CASSDARQGWFMNTGELFF.

This clonotype was counted a few times. V gene TRBV25-1 combines with J gene TRBJ2-3; D gene uncertain. The V end was cut by 4 bases, the J end by 8 bases, with 7 bases between. Germline CDR1 and CDR2: MGHDK and SYGVNS. The CDR3 spans 11 residues. In DNA form, the CDR3 reads TGTGCCAGCAGTGTTATGGTTACGCAGTATTTT. It yields the protein CASSVMVTQYF.

This clonotype showed up just a few times. The rearrangement links TRBV5-1 to TRBJ1-3, with TRBD1 matching over 7 bases. CDR1 and CDR2 from the germline V gene are SGHRS and YFSETQ. Germline trimming cut 0 bases from V and 0 bases from J; bases unmatched to any gene: 6. This CDR3 has 17 residues. DNA of the CDR3: TGCGCCAGCAGCTTGGGGACAGGATTTTCCTCTGGAAACACCATATATTTT. Translating it yields CASSLGTGFSSGNTIYF. Combining the CDR3 with reference TRBV5-1 and TRBJ1-3 gives the whole variable domain KAGVTQTPRYLIKTRGQQVTLSCSPISGHRSVSWYQQTPGQGLQFLFEYFSETQRNKGNFPGRFSGRQFSNSRSEMNVSTLELGDSALYLCASSLGTGFSSGNTIYFGEGSWLTVV.

This chain joins TRBV12-3 or TRBV12-4 and TRBJ2-7; TRBD2 agrees at 13 bases. Trimming cost V 5 bases and J 3 bases; bases outside gene matches: 7. The CDR3 consists of 16 residues. The DNA for the CDR3 is TGTGCCAGCAGTATAGGACTAGCGGGGGCCTTCTACGAGCAGTACTTC. Its protein is CASSIGLAGAFYEQYF.

This clonotype was picked up many times. The CDR3 loop is CASSRATNEKLFF. The CDR3 nucleotides are TGCGCCAGCAGTCGCGCAACTAATGAAAAACTGTTTTTT. The chain employs TRBV23-1 and TRBJ1-4; the D is unclear. TRBV23-1 qualifies as an ORF whose function is uncertain. V dropped 4 bases and J dropped 0 bases, with 3 bases sitting between them. The CDR3 sequence is 13 residues long.

The chain uses TRBV18 and TRBJ2-7, with 8 bases matching TRBD2. Trimming cost V 6 bases and J 2 bases; bases outside gene matches: 9. The length of the CDR3 is 15 residues. Germline CDR1 is KGHSH and CDR2 is LQKENI. The CDR3 sequence is CASSPGGATPYEQYF. CDR3 nucleotide sequence: TGTGCCAGCTCTCCGGGGGGGGCGACCCCCTACGAGCAGTACTTC.

V is TRBV6-1 and J is TRBJ1-2, with TRBD1 identical over 8 bases. The CDR3 is 15 amino acids. The J segment lost 3 bases and the V segment lost 4 bases, leaving 7 bases of the junction unmatched. The V gene's germline CDR1 is MNHNS and CDR2 SASEGT. CDR3 amino acids: CASSAPGTGDYGYTF. The CDR3 nucleotides are TGTGCCAGCAGTGCGCCCGGGACAGGCGACTATGGCTACACCTTC.

This clonotype was observed a few times. The chain couples TRBV6-2 or TRBV6-3 to TRBJ2-1; TRBD1 might be the D (6 bases). Germline V gene sequence: CDR1 MNHEY, CDR2 SVGEGT. The CDR3 spans 13 residues. The ends were cut back, 5 bases at V and 7 bases at J, with 12 bases in the middle. CDR3 protein: CASSEGVGNEQFF. Here the CDR3 DNA reads TGTGCCAGCAGTGAGGGGGTTGGAAATGAGCAGTTCTTC.

This clonotype appeared a few times. CDR3 amino acids: CASSRLAGGLYNEQFF. DNA for the CDR3: TGTGCCAGCAGCCGCCTAGCGGGAGGGTTGTACAATGAGCAGTTCTTC. The chain joins TRBV3-1 to TRBJ2-1; 12 bases are shared with TRBD2. The V segment lost 4 bases and the J segment 4 bases; nucleotides outside the gene matches: 5. Per germline, CDR1 LGHDT and CDR2 YNNKEL (reference sequence). CDR3 size: 16 residues.

This chain uses TRBV10-3 with TRBJ2-7; D might be TRBD1 (6 bases). The CDR3 covers 15 residues. The V end lost 6 bases, the J end lost 3 bases, and 18 bases lay between the germline ends. Germline lookup yields CDR1 ENHRY and CDR2 SYGVKD. The CDR3 nucleotides read TGTGCCATCAGCGCACCGACAGGCGGGCACTACGAGCAGTACTTC. Its translation: CAISAPTGGHYEQYF.

This clonotype has just a few counts. This chain links TRBV19 with TRBJ2-1; 13 nucleotides agree with TRBD2. The CDR3 spans 17 residues. Germline V gene sequence: CDR1 LNHDA, CDR2 SQIVND (reference sequence). V was pared by 3 bases and J by 8 bases, with 10 bases of the junction left unmatched. The CDR3 reads CASSMGLAGTARDEQFF. The CDR3 DNA sequence: TGTGCCAGTAGTATGGGACTAGCGGGAACAGCGCGGGATGAGCAGTTCTTC.

This clonotype has more than one count but fewer than ten. The rearrangement uses TRBV27 and TRBJ1-1; D not certain. Germline V lookup: CDR1 MNHEY, CDR2 SMNVEV (reference sequence). Trimming cost V 0 bases and J 0 bases, with 8 bases left between them. CDR3 length equals 15 residues. CDR3 protein: CASSLSSMMNTEAFF. CDR3 coding DNA: TGTGCCAGCAGTTTATCGTCTATGATGAACACTGAAGCTTTCTTT.

The V call is TRBV5-1, the J call TRBJ2-3, with 10 positions matching TRBD2. The trim removed 3 bases at V and 3 bases at J, leaving 16 bases unmatched. Germline V gene lookup returns CDR1 SGHRS and CDR2 YFSETQ. This CDR3 region has 19 residues. The CDR3 bases are TGCGCCAGCAGCTCCTTACATCGGCCAGCGGGAGGGCCGACAGATACGCAGTATTTT. As protein: CASSSLHRPAGGPTDTQYF.

This clonotype was seen more than once but under ten times. The rearrangement links TRBV11-2 to TRBJ2-2; D possibly uses TRBD1 or TRBD2 (5 bases each). V lost 2 bases, J lost 2 bases, and 18 bases lay in between. Germline CDR1 is SGHAT and CDR2 is FQNNGV. The CDR3 has 18 amino acids. The CDR3: CASSLKPPGPTNTGELFF. The CDR3 DNA sequence: TGTGCCAGCAGCTTAAAACCTCCGGGACCAACTAACACCGGGGAGCTGTTTTTT.